This TCR beta chain was recovered during a study of blood T cell repertoires in COVID-19. Study in general: Samples representing acute and convalescent COVID-19 were sourced from the United States, Italy and Spain. Sources were T cells, B-cell-depleted T cells, or PBMCs; the material itself was cDNA or gDNA.

This clone was seen once. Trimming cost V 2 bases and J 11 bases, with 10 bases left between them. The CDR3 totals 12 residues. Germline V gene data show CDR1 as SGHAT and CDR2 as FQNNGV. Original processing methods: Nucleated cell counts were estimated from reference gene primer amplification. Assay used: immunoSEQ multiplex PCR; TCRdb lists only in-frame clones, some missing. V and J calls and clone size are as listed in that table; D and trimming were resolved from the DNA. The repertoire holds around 23,000 clones, with around nine tenths as singletons. The TCR originated in a man aged 50 to 60 with active COVID-19. The sequencing sample was made of peripheral blood. The chain joins TRBV11-2 to TRBJ2-1; no firm D call. The DNA of the CDR3 is TGTGCCAGCAGCTTACGACTGGAGCAGCAGTTCTTC. Its translation: CASSLRLEQQFF.